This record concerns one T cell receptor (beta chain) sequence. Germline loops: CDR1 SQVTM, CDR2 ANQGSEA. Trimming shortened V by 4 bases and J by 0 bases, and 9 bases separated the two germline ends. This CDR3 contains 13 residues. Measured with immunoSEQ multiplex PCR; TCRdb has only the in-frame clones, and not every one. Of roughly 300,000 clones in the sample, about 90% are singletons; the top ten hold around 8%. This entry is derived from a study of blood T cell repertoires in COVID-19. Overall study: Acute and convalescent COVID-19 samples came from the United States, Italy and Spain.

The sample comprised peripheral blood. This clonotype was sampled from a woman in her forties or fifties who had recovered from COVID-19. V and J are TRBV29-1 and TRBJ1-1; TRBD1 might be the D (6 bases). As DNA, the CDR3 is TGCAGCGTTGCCGCAGGGGTGAACACTGAAGCTTTCTTT. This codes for CSVAAGVNTEAFF. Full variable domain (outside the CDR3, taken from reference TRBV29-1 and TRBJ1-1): SAVISQKPSRDICQRGTSLTIQCQVDSQVTMMFWYRQQPGQSLTLIATANQGSEATYESGFVIDKFPISRPNLTFSTLTVSNMSPEDSSIYLCSVAAGVNTEAFFGQGTRLTVV.